These 19 T cell receptor beta chains were sequenced from one sample in a study of cytomegalovirus exposure and HLA in healthy donors. PCR primers comprised 60 Vbeta and 13 Jbeta primers. This table comes from immunoSEQ multiplex PCR, and its TCRdb copy is limited to in-frame clones, with some not included. The top ten hold roughly 4% of the sample, which has around 100,000 clones, 73% seen once. The sequenced sample was PBMCs. These TCRs come from a man between 35 and 55 years old in good health and CMV-seronegative.

The rearrangement uses TRBV4-2 and TRBJ2-7; 12 nucleotides align to TRBD2. The germline gives CDR1 LGHNA, CDR2 YNFKEQ. V was pared by 1 base and J by 2 bases, with 0 bases of the junction left unmatched. CDR3 length: 15 residues. The CDR3 reads CASSQGLAGAYEQYF. In DNA form, the CDR3 reads TGTGCCAGCAGCCAAGGACTAGCGGGGGCCTACGAGCAGTACTTC.

The CDR3 nucleotides read TGTGCCAGCAGCTGGAGAGATGAAAAACTGTTTTTT. Its translation is CASSWRDEKLFF. The chain combines TRBV5-4 with TRBJ1-4, with no clear D. CDR1 is SGHNT, CDR2 YYREEE, per germline (reference sequence). The V and J ends lost 3 bases and 6 bases respectively, with 6 bases between them. The CDR3 contains 12 residues.

This clone showed up just a few times. The V and J genes are TRBV2 and TRBJ2-5; 11 bases agree with TRBD2. CDR1 is SNHLY and CDR2 is FYNNEI in the germline V gene. After removal of 6 bases from V and 11 bases from J, the junction contained 8 bases not matched to a gene. The CDR3 runs 13 residues. In DNA form, the CDR3 reads TGTGCCAGCAGCGTAGCGGGGGGGCCTTTACAGTACTTC. Protein sequence: CASSVAGGPLQYF.

V and J are TRBV5-1 and TRBJ2-1; 11 bases are a match to TRBD1. Looked up from germline, CDR1 is SGHRS and CDR2 is YFSETQ. This CDR3 region has 16 residues. Trimming took 9 bases from V and 8 from J; bases not matched to a gene: 16. CDR3 protein: CATQARPGQGEYEQFF. The CDR3 region has the DNA TGCGCCACCCAAGCGAGACCGGGACAGGGGGAATATGAGCAGTTCTTC.

V gene TRBV5-1 combines with J gene TRBJ2-5; D remains unclear. Trimming removed 3 bases at V and 0 bases at J, with 6 bases between. There are 13 residues in the CDR3. CDR1 and CDR2 (germline): SGHRS, YFSETQ. CDR3 loop: CASSSEYQETQYF. The CDR3 DNA sequence: TGCGCCAGCAGCTCGGAGTACCAAGAGACCCAGTACTTC.

For this clone: This likely comes from a read error, as the CDR3 has no conserved phenylalanine or tryptophan at its end. V gene TRBV4-2 combines with J gene TRBJ1-3; possibly TRBD1 for D (5 bases). The CDR3 loop spans 16 amino acids. Germline lookup yields CDR1 LGHNA and CDR2 YNFKEQ. The V end lost 1 base, the J end lost 0 bases, and 10 bases lay between the germline ends. The chain's CDR3 is CASSQGRAHSGNTIYV. CDR3 nucleotides: TGTGCCAGCAGCCAAGGCAGGGCACACTCTGGAAACACCATATATGTT.

The V and J genes are TRBV11-2 and TRBJ2-2, with D hard to call. Germline values: CDR1 SGHAT, CDR2 FQNNGV. Trimming took 7 bases from V and 3 from J, leaving 9 bases between them. CDR3 length equals 13 residues. The CDR3, as DNA: TGTGCCAGCACCTACGGGTACACCGGGGAGCTGTTTTTT. Translation: CASTYGYTGELFF.

CDR3 in amino acids: CSVNVGDYGYTF. CDR3 coding DNA: TGCAGCGTTAATGTGGGAGACTATGGCTACACCTTC. The chain is built from TRBV29-1 and TRBJ1-2; D unresolved. V dropped 5 bases and J dropped 3 bases, with 10 bases sitting between them. In germline, CDR1 is SQVTM, CDR2 ANQGSEA. This CDR3 has 12 amino acids.

V gene TRBV9 combines with J gene TRBJ2-3, with a tentative D call TRBD2 (5 bases). This CDR3 is built from 16 residues. The germline V and J ends were trimmed by 3 bases and 0 bases, with 14 bases remaining between them. Germline CDR1 is SGDLS and CDR2 is YYNGEE. CDR3 nucleotide sequence: TGTGCCAGCAGCGCCTCACTAGTTTCCAGCACAGATACGCAGTATTTT. Translation gives CASSASLVSSTDTQYF.

The J gene is TRBJ1-1, the V gene TRBV4-1; weak D call: TRBD1 (6 bases). The germline gives CDR1 MGHRA, CDR2 YSYEKL. The CDR3 contains 15 residues. Trimming took off 3 bases at V and 8 bases at J, with 19 bases between the two ends. DNA for the CDR3: TGCGCCAGCAGCCATCCCACCCGGGGGGGCCGCGAAGCTTTCTTT. Amino acids: CASSHPTRGGREAFF.

This clone was counted between two and nine times. This sequence joins TRBV4-1 and TRBJ2-3; 9 bases are shared with TRBD1. Germline trimming cut 1 base from V and 7 bases from J; bases unmatched to any gene: 12. CDR1 is MGHRA, CDR2 YSYEKL, per germline. The CDR3 is made up of 17 amino acids. The DNA for the CDR3 is TGCGCCAGCAGCCAAGGTACAGGGGGCTTCGGGGGAAATACGCAGTATTTT. This encodes CASSQGTGGFGGNTQYF.

This clone was observed a handful of times. For the CDR3, the DNA is TGTGCCAGCAGCTTGCAGGGGGCCAGCGCTAATGAAAAACTGTTTTTT. Its translation is CASSLQGASANEKLFF. The chain uses TRBV7-2 and TRBJ1-4; 8 nucleotides match TRBD1. Trimming cost V 3 bases and J 3 bases; bases outside gene matches: 6. This CDR3 has 16 amino acids. Germline values: CDR1 SGHTA, CDR2 FQGNSA.

This clone occurred a few times. This rearrangement joins TRBV5-1 to TRBJ2-1, with 15 bases aligning to TRBD2. V lost 5 bases to trimming and J lost 9 bases; unmatched junction nucleotides: 6. Germline V lookup: CDR1 SGHRS, CDR2 YFSETQ. The CDR3 is 15 amino acids. CDR3: CASRSGTSGGLEQFF. The DNA for the CDR3 is TGCGCCAGCAGATCGGGGACTAGCGGGGGGCTTGAGCAGTTCTTC.

The chain combines TRBV10-3 with TRBJ2-3; 8 bases fit TRBD1. Losses at the gene ends were 6 bases for V and 0 bases for J; bases not matched to a gene: 2. The CDR3 is 14 amino acids. Germline CDR1 ENHRY, CDR2 SYGVKD. The CDR3 reads CAIRDRASTDTQYF. In DNA form, the CDR3 reads TGTGCCATCAGGGACAGGGCTAGCACAGATACGCAGTATTTT.

The chain joins TRBV29-1 to TRBJ2-5; D possibly corresponds to TRBD1 (5 bases). The CDR3 extends over 16 amino acids. The V end lost 3 bases, the J end lost 0 bases, and 17 bases lay between the germline ends. Germline lookup yields CDR1 SQVTM and CDR2 ANQGSEA. CDR3 residues: CSVEPRQTKYQETQYF. DNA of the CDR3: TGCAGCGTTGAGCCACGACAGACAAAGTACCAAGAGACCCAGTACTTC.

This clone was recorded at least ten times. The rearrangement uses TRBV4-3 and TRBJ1-4; no clear D. Per germline, CDR1 LGHNA and CDR2 YSLEER. The CDR3 covers 15 residues. The V end lost 1 base, the J end lost 4 bases, and 10 bases lay between the germline ends. CDR3 sequence reads: CASSQGAQVNEKLFF. The CDR3 nucleotides are TGCGCCAGCAGCCAAGGAGCCCAGGTTAATGAAAAACTGTTTTTT.

This chain uses TRBV19 with TRBJ1-5; D not certain. With 5 bases removed from V and 0 bases from J, the gap between germline ends came to 14 bases. Germline V gene lookup returns CDR1 LNHDA and CDR2 SQIVND (reference sequence). The CDR3 sequence is 16 residues long. The CDR3, as DNA: TGTGCCAGTAGTCCCCCGGCAGGCTATAGCAATCAGCCCCAGCATTTT. This sequence encodes CASSPPAGYSNQPQHF.

The V gene is TRBV2, the J gene TRBJ1-1; D uncertain. Per germline, CDR1 SNHLY and CDR2 FYNNEI. Trimming left V 6 bases short and J 0 bases short, with 11 bases between. CDR3 size: 14 residues. The CDR3 DNA sequence: TGTGCCAGCAGAGAGACGGGATTGAACACTGAAGCTTTCTTT. It translates to CASRETGLNTEAFF.

The chain combines TRBV4-3 with TRBJ2-7, with 8 bases matching TRBD1. After removal of 0 bases from V and 0 bases from J, the junction contained 4 bases not matched to a gene. CDR3 length: 16 amino acids. CDR1 is LGHNA and CDR2 is YSLEER in the germline V gene. The CDR3 nucleotides read TGCGCCAGCAGCCAAGATCCCCAGGGGGCCTCCTACGAGCAGTACTTC. Encoded protein: CASSQDPQGASYEQYF.